This T cell receptor beta chain was captured in a study of glioma-infiltrating T cells. Using RNA template, CDR3s of TCR alpha and beta were amplified with iRepertoire arm-PCR. TCRdb re-derived calls from the multiplex PCR reads in MiXCR, one entry per CDR3 protein. The sample contains 300,000 to 450,000 distinct CDR3 sequences, more than 35% of which appear only once. This clonotype has just one count. A read error may explain this, as a much larger clone is one base away. The CDR3 loop spans 14 amino acids. The V gene end was trimmed by 4 bases and the J gene end by 8 bases; junction bases not matched to a gene: 4. Per germline, CDR1 MNHEY and CDR2 SMNVEV (reference sequence).

Source material: glioma tissue, nonneoplastic brain tissue, or PBMCs (not recorded which). The J gene is TRBJ1-6, the V gene TRBV27; TRBD1 matches 8 bases. The source of this sequence is a human donor with low-grade glioma or glioblastoma, undergoing nonglioma brain surgery, or in good health (not recorded which). The CDR3 here is CASSSTGGDSPLHF. In DNA form, the CDR3 reads TGTGCCAGCAGTTCTACAGGGGGAGATTCACCCCTCCACTTT.